The 13 T cell receptor beta chains in this list originate from one sample, sequenced in a study of post-analysis software for immune sequencing data. Study results and limitations: TRBV segments more frequent in patients than in controls numbered about five and included TRBV5-6, TRBV5-1 and TRBV20-1.

Every TCR beta cDNA library bore unique molecular identifiers. TCRdb passed the PCR reads through MiXCR, listing each CDR3 protein once. The sample records roughly 650,000 distinct CDR3 sequences, 59% being singletons. These receptors have no identified antigens. The specimen sequenced was blood. All receptors come from a girl under 10 years old with multiple sclerosis.

This clonotype has just a few counts. The chain combines TRBV20-1 with TRBJ2-7, with TRBD2 identical over 10 bases. CDR3 length: 14 amino acids. The V segment lost 1 base and the J segment 4 bases; nucleotides outside the gene matches: 4. In germline, CDR1 is DFQATT, CDR2 SNEGSKA (reference sequence). CDR3 in DNA: TGCAGTGCTAGAGTCCTAGCGGGAGAGTACGAGCAGTACTTC. The encoded protein is CSARVLAGEYEQYF.

This clonotype was seen a few times. The V gene is TRBV4-1, the J gene TRBJ2-7; tentatively, D is TRBD1 (5 bases). The V and J ends lost 2 bases and 0 bases respectively, with 11 bases between them. Germline lookup yields CDR1 MGHRA and CDR2 YSYEKL. This CDR3 contains 15 residues. The CDR3 DNA follows: TGCGCCAGCAGCCAAACGGACACATTCTCCTACGAGCAGTACTTC. Amino acids: CASSQTDTFSYEQYF.

The V call is TRBV13, the J call TRBJ2-3; 8 bases line up with TRBD2. The CDR3 loop spans 16 amino acids. The germline V gene has CDR1 PRHDT and CDR2 FYEKMQ (reference sequence). The V and J ends lost 2 bases and 6 bases, in that order; junction bases with no gene match: 10. The chain's CDR3 is CASSLPLAGLPDTQYF. CDR3 in DNA: TGTGCCAGCAGCTTACCCTTAGCGGGACTTCCGGATACGCAGTATTTT.

The rearrangement links TRBV4-2 to TRBJ2-5; tentatively, D is TRBD2 (5 bases). Trimming took off 0 bases at V and 2 bases at J, with 7 bases between the two ends. Germline V gene lookup returns CDR1 LGHNA and CDR2 YNFKEQ. The CDR3 is 14 amino acids. Here the CDR3 reads CASSQELGQETQYF. For the CDR3, the DNA is TGTGCCAGCAGCCAAGAACTAGGGCAAGAGACCCAGTACTTC.

V usage is TRBV7-9 and J usage is TRBJ1-6; D might be TRBD1 (5 bases). The V end was cut by 4 bases, the J end by 13 bases, with 17 bases between. Looked up from germline, CDR1 is SEHNR and CDR2 is FQNEAQ (reference sequence). This CDR3 is built from 14 residues. The CDR3 spells CASSSSIERGPLHF. The DNA for the CDR3 is TGTGCCAGCAGCTCATCCATCGAACGGGGGCCCCTCCACTTT. Supplemented by reference TRBV7-9 and TRBJ1-6, the full variable domain reads DTGVSQNPRHKITKRGQNVTFRCDPISEHNRLYWYRQTLGQGPEFLTYFQNEAQLEKSRLLSDRFSAERPKGSFSTLEIQRTEQGDSAMYLCASSSSIERGPLHFGNGTRLTVT.

This clonotype was counted only a few times. The J gene is TRBJ2-3, the V gene TRBV20-1; perhaps TRBD2 as D (5 bases). With 5 bases removed from V and 5 bases from J, the gap between germline ends came to 20 bases. Germline loops: CDR1 DFQATT, CDR2 SNEGSKA (reference sequence). There are 15 residues in the CDR3. CDR3 loop: CSAPRLPRNEDTQYF. Here the CDR3 DNA reads TGCAGTGCTCCCAGACTACCCCGGAATGAAGATACGCAGTATTTT.

J is TRBJ1-1 and V is TRBV7-9; D unclear. Trimming took off 0 bases at V and 12 bases at J, with 14 bases between the two ends. CDR1 is SEHNR, CDR2 FQNEAQ, per germline (reference sequence). CDR3 length: 13 amino acids. The CDR3: CASSLAVGSESFF. CDR3 nucleotide sequence: TGTGCCAGCAGCTTAGCCGTTGGGTCGGAATCTTTCTTT.

The V gene is TRBV24-1, the J gene TRBJ2-7; D may correspond to TRBD1 or TRBD2 (6 bases each). Germline V gene lookup returns CDR1 KGHDR and CDR2 SFDVKD. This CDR3 has 16 residues. The V gene lost 1 base and the J gene lost 0 bases, with 12 bases spanning the gap. For the CDR3, the DNA is TGTGCCACCAGTGATTTTTCGGGGGCCGACTCCTACGAGCAGTACTTC. It translates to CATSDFSGADSYEQYF.

The chain is built from TRBV29-1 and TRBJ1-2; D possibly corresponds to TRBD1 (6 bases). Germline CDR1 and CDR2: SQVTM and ANQGSEA. CDR3 size: 12 residues. V dropped 1 base and J dropped 6 bases, with 9 bases sitting between them. DNA of the CDR3: TGCAGCGTTGAAGGGAACAGGGATGGCTACACCTTC. The encoded protein is CSVEGNRDGYTF. The full variable domain, rest sourced from reference TRBV29-1 and TRBJ1-2, is SAVISQKPSRDICQRGTSLTIQCQVDSQVTMMFWYRQQPGQSLTLIATANQGSEATYESGFVIDKFPISRPNLTFSTLTVSNMSPEDSSIYLCSVEGNRDGYTFGSGTRLTVV.

The chain is built from TRBV6-6 and TRBJ2-4, with D perhaps matching TRBD2 (6 bases). The DNA end lines up better with TRBJ2-7; the J call may be wrong. CDR3 length: 13 amino acids. Germline CDR1 MNHNY, CDR2 SVGAGI (reference sequence). CDR3 sequence: CASQGEALVEQYF. CDR3 sequence (DNA): TGTGCCAGCCAAGGGGAGGCACTAGTCGAGCAGTACTTC.

The chain links TRBV27 to TRBJ2-4; D is uncertain. The J call may be faulty, since TRBJ2-7 better matches the DNA end. Germline V CDR1 and CDR2: MNHEY, SMNVEV (reference sequence). This CDR3 contains 13 residues. DNA of the CDR3: TGTGCCAGCAGGCCCCTGGGCACATACGAGCAGTACTTC. This sequence encodes CASRPLGTYEQYF.

The rearrangement links TRBV18 to TRBJ2-1, with 9 bases lining up with TRBD2. The germline V gene encodes CDR1 KGHSH and CDR2 LQKENI. V trimming: 4 bases; J trimming: 3 bases; junction bases outside the gene matches: 7. This CDR3 region has 16 residues. The CDR3 sequence is CASSLTSGGHYNEQFF. The CDR3 DNA reads TGTGCCAGCTCACTGACCAGCGGGGGGCACTACAATGAGCAGTTCTTC.

CDR3 region: CASKRLAGAFQGGGELFF. CDR3 DNA: TGTGCCAGCAAGAGACTAGCGGGGGCCTTTCAAGGTGGCGGGGAGCTGTTTTTT. J is TRBJ2-2 and V is TRBV12-3 or TRBV12-4; 12 bases fit TRBD2. The CDR3 runs to 18 residues. Trimming at V came to 7 bases and at J to 7 bases, leaving 16 bases not matched to a gene.